This T cell receptor beta chain was found in a study of T cells in Graves' hyperthyroidism and ophthalmopathy. The CDR3 consists of 14 residues. V was cut by 6 bases and J by 2 bases, with 13 bases left in between. From germline, CDR1 is ENHRY and CDR2 SYGVKD. RNA transcripts yielded amplified TCR beta CDR3 regions. The HTBI primer set served for first-round RT-PCR of the TCR CDR3. TCRdb re-called the multiplex PCR reads through MiXCR, storing one row per CDR3 protein. The sample yields approximately 330,000 distinct CDR3 sequences, approximately 18% seen once. General study points: Blood held most thyroid clonotypes expanded above 0.001 frequency.

This clonotype was observed a few times. Its antigen is as yet unknown. V gene TRBV10-3 combines with J gene TRBJ2-5; tentatively, D is TRBD1 or TRBD2 (5 bases each). Sequenced sample: blood. The sequence came from a woman aged 45-59 years with Graves' hyperthyroidism. The CDR3 DNA reads TGTGCCATCAGGAGGGCAGGGAATCAAGAGACCCAGTACTTC. This sequence encodes CAIRRAGNQETQYF.